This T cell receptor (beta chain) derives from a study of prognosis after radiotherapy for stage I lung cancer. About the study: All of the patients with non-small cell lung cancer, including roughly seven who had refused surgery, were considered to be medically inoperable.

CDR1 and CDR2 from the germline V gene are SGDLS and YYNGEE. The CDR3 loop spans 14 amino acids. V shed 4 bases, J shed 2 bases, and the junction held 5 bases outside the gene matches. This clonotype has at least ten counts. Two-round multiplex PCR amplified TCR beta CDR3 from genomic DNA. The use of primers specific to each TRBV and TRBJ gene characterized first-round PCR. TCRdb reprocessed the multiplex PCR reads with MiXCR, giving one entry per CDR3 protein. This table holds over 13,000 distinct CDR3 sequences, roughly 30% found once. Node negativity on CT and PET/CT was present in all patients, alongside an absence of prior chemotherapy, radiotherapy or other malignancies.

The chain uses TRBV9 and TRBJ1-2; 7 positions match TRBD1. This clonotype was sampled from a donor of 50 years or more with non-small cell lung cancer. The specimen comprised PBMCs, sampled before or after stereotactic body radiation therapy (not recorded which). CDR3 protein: CASSPSRGNYGYTF. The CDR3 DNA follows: TGTGCCAGCAGCCCTTCCAGGGGGAACTATGGCTACACCTTC.